This TCR beta chain was documented in a study of post-analysis software for immune sequencing data. Unique molecular identifiers were present in the TCR beta cDNA libraries. With roughly 0.9 to 11 million T cells as the source, a few hundred thousand cDNA molecules resulted. TCRdb processed the PCR reads anew with MiXCR; each CDR3 protein has one entry. This table has under 650,000 distinct CDR3 sequences, 40% to 50% appearing once. Comments on this clonotype: Its target is unknown.

General study findings and limits: Samples from a shared batch, those prepared together, strongly co-clustered by F measure.

What was sequenced was blood. The receptor comes from a girl aged 10-17 years with multiple sclerosis.

This chain's CDR3 is CASSSPDTASNEQFF. The CDR3 coding sequence is TGTGCCAGCAGCTCGCCCGACACCGCTTCCAATGAGCAGTTCTTC. V and J are TRBV7-9 and TRBJ2-1; D is uncertain. The CDR3 runs to 15 residues. Germline V gene sequence: CDR1 SEHNR, CDR2 FQNEAQ (reference sequence). Trimming stripped 4 bases from V and 6 bases from J, with 16 bases between. Drawing the rest from reference TRBV7-9 and TRBJ2-1, the complete variable domain is DTGVSQNPRHKITKRGQNVTFRCDPISEHNRLYWYRQTLGQGPEFLTYFQNEAQLEKSRLLSDRFSAERPKGSFSTLEIQRTEQGDSAMYLCASSSPDTASNEQFFGPGTRLTVL.